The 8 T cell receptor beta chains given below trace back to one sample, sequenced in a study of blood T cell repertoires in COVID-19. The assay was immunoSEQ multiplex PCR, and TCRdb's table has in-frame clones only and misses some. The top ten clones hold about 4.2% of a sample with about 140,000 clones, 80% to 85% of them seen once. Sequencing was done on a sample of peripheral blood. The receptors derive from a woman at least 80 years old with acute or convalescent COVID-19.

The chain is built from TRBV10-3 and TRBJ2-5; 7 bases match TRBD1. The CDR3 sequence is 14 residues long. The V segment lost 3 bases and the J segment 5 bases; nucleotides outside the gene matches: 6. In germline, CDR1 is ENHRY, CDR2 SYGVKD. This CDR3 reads CAISDRGSAETQYF. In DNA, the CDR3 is TGTGCCATCAGTGACAGGGGGTCGGCCGAGACCCAGTACTTC.

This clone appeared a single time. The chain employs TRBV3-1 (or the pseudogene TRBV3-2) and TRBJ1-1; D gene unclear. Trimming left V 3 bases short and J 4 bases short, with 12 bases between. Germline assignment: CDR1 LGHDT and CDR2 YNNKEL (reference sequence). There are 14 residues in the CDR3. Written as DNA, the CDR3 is TGTGCCAGCAGCCAGCCGGGAGGTGGCACTGAAGCTTTCTTT. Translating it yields CASSQPGGGTEAFF.

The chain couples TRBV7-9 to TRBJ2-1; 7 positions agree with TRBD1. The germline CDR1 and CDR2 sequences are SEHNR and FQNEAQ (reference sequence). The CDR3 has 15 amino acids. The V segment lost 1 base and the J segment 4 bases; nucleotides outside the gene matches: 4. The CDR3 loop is CASSLVRDRYNEQFF. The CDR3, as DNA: TGTGCCAGCAGCTTAGTACGGGACAGATACAATGAGCAGTTCTTC.

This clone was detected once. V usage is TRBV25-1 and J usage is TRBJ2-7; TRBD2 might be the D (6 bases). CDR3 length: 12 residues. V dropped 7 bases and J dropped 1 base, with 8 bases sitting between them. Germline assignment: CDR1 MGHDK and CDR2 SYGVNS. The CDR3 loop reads CASIAVSYEQYF. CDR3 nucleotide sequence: TGTGCCAGCATAGCGGTGTCCTACGAGCAGTACTTC.

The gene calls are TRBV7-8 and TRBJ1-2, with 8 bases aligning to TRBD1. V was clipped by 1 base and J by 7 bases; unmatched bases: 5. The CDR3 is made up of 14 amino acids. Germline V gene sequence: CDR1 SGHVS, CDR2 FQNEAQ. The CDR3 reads CASSLVAGGSGYTF. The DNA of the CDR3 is TGTGCCAGCAGCTTAGTAGCAGGGGGCTCTGGCTACACCTTC.

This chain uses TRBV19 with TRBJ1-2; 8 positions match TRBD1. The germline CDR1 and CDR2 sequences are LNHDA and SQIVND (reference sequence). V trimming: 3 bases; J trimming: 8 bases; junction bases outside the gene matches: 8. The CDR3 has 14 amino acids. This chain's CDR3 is CASSILTGAWGYTF. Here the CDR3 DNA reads TGTGCCAGTAGTATCCTGACAGGGGCCTGGGGCTACACCTTC. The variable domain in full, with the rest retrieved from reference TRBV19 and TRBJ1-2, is DGGITQSPKYLFRKEGQNVTLSCEQNLNHDAMYWYRQDPGQGLRLIYYSQIVNDFQKGDIAEGYSVSREKKESFPLTVTSAQKNPTAFYLCASSILTGAWGYTFGSGTRLTVV.

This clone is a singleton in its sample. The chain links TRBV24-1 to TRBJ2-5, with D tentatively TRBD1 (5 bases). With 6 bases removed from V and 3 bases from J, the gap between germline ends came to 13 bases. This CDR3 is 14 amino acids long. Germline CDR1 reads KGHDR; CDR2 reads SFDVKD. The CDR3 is CATSKAGMEETQYF. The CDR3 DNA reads TGTGCCACCAGTAAGGCAGGGATGGAAGAGACCCAGTACTTC.

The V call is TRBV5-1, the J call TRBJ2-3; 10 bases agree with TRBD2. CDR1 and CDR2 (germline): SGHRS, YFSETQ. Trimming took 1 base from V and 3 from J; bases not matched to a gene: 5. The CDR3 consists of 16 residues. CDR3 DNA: TGCGCCAGCAGCTTGTCACCTAGCGGGGGTACAGATACGCAGTATTTT. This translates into CASSLSPSGGTDTQYF.